Given below is one T cell receptor (beta chain) in context. This entry belongs to a study of T cell changes during pregnancy in multiple sclerosis. Repertoires were generated with immunoSEQ multiplex PCR, while TCRdb's copy carries only in-frame clones and drops some. The sample has some 49,000 clones, 85% to 90% seen once. The ends were cut back, 6 bases at V and 7 bases at J, with 15 bases in the middle. This CDR3 comprises 13 residues. Germline V gene data show CDR1 as MRHNA and CDR2 as SNTAGT. The sequence was collected from a female donor in good health, enrolled as a control in a pregnancy study. This specimen consisted of peripheral blood, obtained after pregnancy. This chain joins TRBV6-4 and TRBJ1-2; perhaps TRBD1 as D (6 bases). In DNA form, the CDR3 reads TGTGCCAGCAGCGAGACATCGACAGGTGGCTACACCTTC. Translating gives CASSETSTGGYTF.